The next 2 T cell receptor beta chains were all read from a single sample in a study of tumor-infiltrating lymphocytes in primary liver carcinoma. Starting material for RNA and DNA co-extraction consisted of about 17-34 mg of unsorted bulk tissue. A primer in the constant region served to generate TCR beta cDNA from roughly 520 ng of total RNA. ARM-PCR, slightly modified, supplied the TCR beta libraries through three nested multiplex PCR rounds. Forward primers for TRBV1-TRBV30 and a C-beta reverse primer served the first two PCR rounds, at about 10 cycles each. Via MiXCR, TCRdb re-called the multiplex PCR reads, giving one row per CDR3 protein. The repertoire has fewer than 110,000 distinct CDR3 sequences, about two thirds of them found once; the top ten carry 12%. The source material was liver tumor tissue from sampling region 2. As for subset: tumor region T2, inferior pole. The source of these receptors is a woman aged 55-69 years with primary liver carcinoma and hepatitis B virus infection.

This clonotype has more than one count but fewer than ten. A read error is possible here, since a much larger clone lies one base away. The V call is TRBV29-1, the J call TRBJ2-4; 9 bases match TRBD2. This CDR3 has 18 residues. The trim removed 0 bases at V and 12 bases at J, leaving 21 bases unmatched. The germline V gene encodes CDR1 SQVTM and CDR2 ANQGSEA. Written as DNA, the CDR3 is TGCAGCGTTGAAGATCAGTTTGGGGGCGGGAGGGCCAGCGGCACTCAGTACTTC. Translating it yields CSVEDQFGGGRASGTQYF. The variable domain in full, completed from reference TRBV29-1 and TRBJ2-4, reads SAVISQKPSRDICQRGTSLTIQCQVDSQVTMMFWYRQQPGQSLTLIATANQGSEATYESGFVIDKFPISRPNLTFSTLTVSNMSPEDSSIYLCSVEDQFGGGRASGTQYFGAGTRLSVL.

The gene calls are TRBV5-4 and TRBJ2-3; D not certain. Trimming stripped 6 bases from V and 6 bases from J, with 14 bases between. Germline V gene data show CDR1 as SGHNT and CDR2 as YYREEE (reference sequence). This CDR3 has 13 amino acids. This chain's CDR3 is CASNTPAVDTQYF. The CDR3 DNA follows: TGTGCCAGCAACACCCCAGCCGTCGATACGCAGTATTTT.